The table lists the clone carrying this T cell receptor (beta chain) with many counts. The antigen remains undetermined. The germline V gene has CDR1 SQVTM and CDR2 ANQGSEA. The V and J ends lost 0 bases and 6 bases respectively, with 11 bases between them. CDR3 length: 13 amino acids. With a J-beta primer mix and a sample-barcoded 5' primer, a second PCR ran about 7 to 12 cycles. In TCRdb, the 5' RACE reads were re-called with MiXCR into one record per CDR3 protein. The table records hundreds of thousands of distinct CDR3 sequences, more than 25% of them present only once. This sample was taken from a study of blood T cells in healthy people across ages. Study observations and caveats: Donors of long life had a larger count of naive CD4+ cells and greater diversity than aged donors.

The chain is built from TRBV29-1 and TRBJ1-2; D gene unclear. This receptor was taken from a woman aged 80 or over in good health. Input material: blood. The CDR3 reads CSVEERRGDGYTF. The CDR3 bases are TGCAGCGTTGAAGAGCGGCGGGGAGATGGCTACACCTTC.